These T cell receptor beta chains were read from a single sample in a study of T-cell memory formation after mild COVID-19. TCRdb used MiXCR to reprocess the 5' RACE reads, holding one entry per CDR3 protein. The table shows approximately 270,000 distinct CDR3 sequences, with 15% to 20% occurring only once. The specimen was PBMCs or a T cell subset sorted from them (not recorded which). These receptors came from a man aged 18 to 29 who had mild COVID-19 (a few samples of this study predate the infection). Cell type and time point are not known. The CDR3 runs from the conserved cysteine through the conserved F or W. D genes are given only for firm matches. The listing skips clone size in some rows; elsewhere it reads once, few, many or a size class.

>NA|few|TRBJ2-3|TRBV7-2
CASSSRAPDTQYF
TGTGCCAGCAGCTCCCGGGCCCCAGATACGCAGTATTTT
>TRBD1|few|TRBJ2-7|TRBV5-1
CASSLGVTGPSYEQYF
TGCGCCAGCAGCTTGGGTGTGACAGGGCCCTCCTACGAGCAGTACTTC
>NA|NA|TRBJ2-1|TRBV5-1
CVSSVGGSGEQFF
TGCGTCTCCAGCGTGGGGGGCTCGGGTGAGCAGTTCTTC
>TRBD1|NA|TRBJ1-1|TRBV4-1
CASSQGAQGENTEAFF
TGCGCCAGCAGCCAAGGGGCACAGGGGGAGAACACTGAAGCTTTCTTT
>NA|many|TRBJ2-5|TRBV9
CASSVEGGWQTQYF
TGTGCCAGCAGCGTAGAGGGGGGCTGGCAGACCCAGTACTTC
>NA|few|TRBJ1-1|TRBV7-2
CASKPQTGGTEAFF
TGTGCCAGCAAACCCCAAACGGGCGGGACTGAAGCTTTCTTT
>NA|NA|TRBJ1-2|TRBV27
CASSSGPTRVNTF
TGTGCCAGCAGTTCCGGGCCCACACGGGTGAACACCTTC
>NA|NA|TRBJ1-5|TRBV29-1
CSVRSAGVDQPQHF
TGCAGCGTCCGCTCCGCAGGGGTTGACCAGCCCCAGCATTTT
>TRBD2|NA|TRBJ2-5|TRBV6-6
CASSTRGGGEETQYF
TGTGCCAGCAGTACTCGAGGCGGGGGGGAAGAGACCCAGTACTTC
>NA|NA|TRBJ2-6|TRBV5-1
CASSFRAGANVLTF
TGCGCCAGCAGCTTCAGGGCCGGGGCCAACGTCCTGACTTTC